The following is a T cell receptor beta chain sequence with its context. Its antigen is not known. The CDR3 has 13 residues. The germline V gene has CDR1 MDHEN and CDR2 SYDVKM. Trimming removed 8 bases from V and 3 bases from J; junction bases left unmatched: 2. Assay used: immunoSEQ multiplex PCR; TCRdb lists only in-frame clones, some missing. Of fewer than 110,000 clones listed, roughly 87% are singletons. This sample stems from a study of identifying expanded T cells in peripheral blood. During the collection period, no donor immune events like infections were recorded. The study's findings and limits: Approximately two-week clone count variance significantly increased as total template count grew. Technical replicates showed around 1.2 changed clones; roughly two weeks about 16; four weeks 19.

The TCR originated in a person aged 18-69 years in good health. The chain couples TRBV28 to TRBJ2-1; 9 nucleotides align to TRBD2. Material: blood. The CDR3 spells CASVSGGYNEQFF. CDR3 in DNA: TGTGCCAGCGTTAGCGGGGGCTACAATGAGCAGTTCTTC.